Shown below are 32 T cell receptor beta chains from a single sample sequenced in a study of T cell responses to AZD1222 COVID-19 vaccine. Assay used: immunoSEQ multiplex PCR; TCRdb lists only in-frame clones, some missing. The sample lists about 110,000 clones, roughly 90% seen once, with 6.5% to 8% in the top ten. Here the sequenced sample was peripheral blood, taken on day 0 of AZD1222 vaccination. These receptors were obtained from an adult in good health.

CDR3 in amino acids: CAWSVPRPGEAFF. DNA for the CDR3: TGTGCCTGGAGTGTACCGCGGCCGGGTGAAGCTTTCTTT. V usage is TRBV30 and J usage is TRBJ1-1; D unresolved. Germline-derived CDR1 and CDR2 are GTSNPN and SVGIG (reference sequence). V was pared by 0 bases and J by 7 bases, with 12 bases between. The CDR3 is 13 amino acids.

V usage is TRBV19 and J usage is TRBJ2-2; 8 bases line up with TRBD2. CDR3 size: 15 residues. The V segment lost 7 bases and the J segment 3 bases; nucleotides outside the gene matches: 7. Germline loops: CDR1 LNHDA, CDR2 SQIVND (reference sequence). The CDR3 is CASTSRGADTGELFF. CDR3 nucleotides: TGTGCCAGTACCTCGCGGGGGGCCGACACCGGGGAGCTGTTTTTT.

The gene calls are TRBV5-1 and TRBJ2-1, with 14 bases identical to TRBD2. The CDR3 loop spans 16 amino acids. J gave up 9 bases and V 4 bases, and 9 bases lay outside the gene matches. CDR1 and CDR2 (germline): SGHRS, YFSETQ. CDR3 in DNA: TGCGCCAGCAGCACCGGGACTAGCGGGAGTAAGGGTGAGCAGTTCTTC. Amino acid sequence: CASSTGTSGSKGEQFF.

This chain connects TRBV7-2 to TRBJ1-2; 9 bases fit TRBD1. The CDR3 totals 16 residues. The J segment lost 6 bases and the V segment lost 4 bases, leaving 12 bases of the junction unmatched. Germline values: CDR1 SGHTA, CDR2 FQGNSA. The CDR3 protein is CASSSRPGQGFNGYTF. DNA of the CDR3: TGTGCCAGCAGCTCGCGACCGGGACAGGGTTTTAATGGCTACACCTTC. Full variable domain (rest looked up from reference TRBV7-2 and TRBJ1-2): GAGVSQSPSNKVTEKGKDVELRCDPISGHTALYWYRQSLGQGLEFLIYFQGNSAPDKSGLPSDRFSAERTGGSVSTLTIQRTQQEDSAVYLCASSSRPGQGFNGYTFGSGTRLTVV.

The DNA for the CDR3 is TGTGCCAGCAGTGAAGGAGGAGGCTGGGGCTACACCTTC. It yields the protein CASSEGGGWGYTF. This chain connects TRBV2 to TRBJ1-2; D gene ambiguous. This CDR3 spans 13 amino acids. V shed 1 base and J shed 8 bases, with 11 bases lying between them. Germline CDR1 and CDR2: SNHLY and FYNNEI.

This clone came up a few times. The chain employs TRBV4-2 and TRBJ2-2; D tentatively reads TRBD1 or TRBD2 (5 bases each). There are 16 residues in the CDR3. V lost 1 base, J lost 3 bases, and 12 bases lay in between. Germline CDR1 reads LGHNA; CDR2 reads YNFKEQ. The DNA for the CDR3 is TGTGCCAGCAGCCAAGCTACGGGACCAGACACCGGGGAGCTGTTTTTT. The encoded protein is CASSQATGPDTGELFF.

The chain carries TRBV6-5 and TRBJ2-1; the D is unclear. Trimming removed 6 bases from V and 5 bases from J, with 17 bases in between. Per the germline V gene, CDR1 is MNHEY and CDR2 is SVGAGI. The CDR3 is 15 residues long. CDR3 loop: CASRSTPRANNEQFF. DNA of the CDR3: TGTGCCAGCAGGAGCACCCCCCGGGCAAACAATGAGCAGTTCTTC.

The chain is built from TRBV9 and TRBJ2-1; 12 nucleotides line up with TRBD2. V gave up 3 bases and J gave up 2 bases; unmatched junction bases: 6. CDR3 length equals 17 residues. Per germline, CDR1 SGDLS and CDR2 YYNGEE. The CDR3 bases are TGTGCCAGCAGCGCGACCCGGACTAGCGGGGCCTACAATGAGCAGTTCTTC. Its protein product is CASSATRTSGAYNEQFF.

The gene calls are TRBV7-2 and TRBJ1-3; D perhaps matches TRBD1 (6 bases). This CDR3 contains 16 residues. V lost 4 bases and J 6 bases, leaving 19 bases between the germline ends. Germline assignment: CDR1 SGHTA and CDR2 FQGNSA. CDR3 DNA sequence: TGTGCCAGCAGCTACCCGGGACAACCCACAGAAAACACCATATATTTT. Amino acids: CASSYPGQPTENTIYF.

This clone came up once. V and J are TRBV7-8 and TRBJ1-1; D unclear. This CDR3 comprises 14 residues. V was clipped by 5 bases and J by 3 bases, with 13 bases between them. Looked up from germline, CDR1 is SGHVS and CDR2 is FQNEAQ. CDR3 region: CASSPWTDYTEAFF. The CDR3 region has the DNA TGTGCCAGCAGCCCATGGACTGACTACACTGAAGCTTTCTTT.

This chain connects TRBV6-6 to TRBJ2-5, with a possible D match to TRBD1 (6 bases). The CDR3 is made up of 14 amino acids. Germline loops: CDR1 MNHNY, CDR2 SVGAGI (reference sequence). Trimming took 4 bases from V and 5 from J, leaving 14 bases between them. CDR3 protein: CASSFAGAQETQYF. The CDR3 region has the DNA TGTGCCAGCAGTTTTGCAGGGGCCCAGGAGACCCAGTACTTC.

The rearrangement joins TRBV9 to TRBJ1-1, with 10 bases lining up with TRBD1. Germline values: CDR1 SGDLS, CDR2 YYNGEE. The CDR3 loop spans 15 amino acids. J gave up 5 bases and V 4 bases, and 8 bases lay outside the gene matches. The DNA of the CDR3 is TGTGCCAGCAGCACGCGGACAGGGGGAACAACTGAAGCTTTCTTT. This codes for CASSTRTGGTTEAFF.

The V call is TRBV6-1, the J call TRBJ2-4; D gene uncertain. V was clipped by 2 bases and J by 5 bases, with 7 bases between them. This CDR3 region has 13 residues. Germline V gene lookup returns CDR1 MNHNS and CDR2 SASEGT. The CDR3 bases are TGTGCCAGCAGTGAATTGACCGAAAACATTCAGTACTTC. The encoded protein is CASSELTENIQYF.

In this sample, this clone turned up once. The chain joins TRBV18 to TRBJ2-2, with unresolved D. The CDR3 runs to 14 residues. V was cut by 4 bases and J by 1 base, with 7 bases left in between. Per the germline V gene, CDR1 is KGHSH and CDR2 is LQKENI. In nucleotides, the CDR3 is TGTGCCAGCTCACTCTCACTGAACACCGGGGAGCTGTTTTTT. It is translated as CASSLSLNTGELFF.

The V gene is TRBV19, the J gene TRBJ1-5; 7 nucleotides agree with TRBD1. Germline trimming cut 5 bases from V and 1 base from J; bases unmatched to any gene: 2. CDR1 LNHDA and CDR2 SQIVND come from the germline V gene (reference sequence). The CDR3 runs to 14 residues. CDR3 in amino acids: CASSPQGSNQPQHF. CDR3 nucleotides: TGTGCCAGTAGTCCACAGGGGAGCAATCAGCCCCAGCATTTT. Variable domain in full (rest from reference TRBV19 and TRBJ1-5): DGGITQSPKYLFRKEGQNVTLSCEQNLNHDAMYWYRQDPGQGLRLIYYSQIVNDFQKGDIAEGYSVSREKKESFPLTVTSAQKNPTAFYLCASSPQGSNQPQHFGDGTRLSIL.

The V gene is TRBV12-5, the J gene TRBJ1-5; the D gene is possibly TRBD1 (6 bases). V shed 1 base and J shed 5 bases, with 9 bases lying between them. Germline CDR1 reads LGHNT; CDR2 reads FRNRAP. The CDR3 loop spans 14 amino acids. DNA for the CDR3: TGTGCTAGTGGTTTGGCAGGGGCTGATCAGCCCCAGCATTTT. Translation gives CASGLAGADQPQHF.

The CDR3 bases are TGTGCCAGCAGCCAAGATCGGGCCCCTTCACCCCTCCACTTT. Its protein product is CASSQDRAPSPLHF. This chain uses TRBV14 with TRBJ1-6; no clear D. The CDR3 contains 14 residues. V was cut by 0 bases and J by 9 bases, with 9 bases left in between. Germline V gene lookup returns CDR1 SGHDN and CDR2 FVKESK.

This chain links TRBV5-6 with TRBJ2-6, with 8 bases that match TRBD1. Germline V gene data show CDR1 as SGHDT and CDR2 as YYEEEE. CDR3 size: 15 residues. J lost 2 bases, V lost 5 bases, and 3 bases had no gene match. CDR3 bases: TGTGCCAGCAGGACACAGGGGGCTGGGGCCAACGTCCTGACTTTC. It specifies CASRTQGAGANVLTF.

The chain joins TRBV11-2 to TRBJ1-2, with D possibly TRBD1 on 6 matching bases. This CDR3 comprises 15 residues. Trimming removed 5 bases from V and 1 base from J, with 14 bases in between. The germline V gene encodes CDR1 SGHAT and CDR2 FQNNGV. CDR3 sequence (DNA): TGTGCCAGCAGCCCACAACAGGGAATTAACTATGGCTACACCTTC. It specifies CASSPQQGINYGYTF.

The J gene is TRBJ1-1, the V gene TRBV4-2, with a weak D call TRBD1 (6 bases). Germline V gene data show CDR1 as LGHNA and CDR2 as YNFKEQ. The CDR3 has 14 residues. Trimming took off 3 bases at V and 5 bases at J, with 13 bases between the two ends. Here the CDR3 reads CASSHTGRLTEAFF. As DNA, the CDR3 is TGTGCCAGCAGCCATACAGGGAGGTTGACTGAAGCTTTCTTT.

This clone has just a few counts. J is TRBJ2-1 and V is TRBV2; 9 positions agree with TRBD1. Germline CDR1 SNHLY, CDR2 FYNNEI. The CDR3 spans 14 residues. V shed 6 bases and J 4 bases; nucleotides not matched to a gene: 4. For the CDR3, the DNA is TGTGCCAGCAGGACAGGGGGGGGATACAATGAGCAGTTCTTC. It translates to CASRTGGGYNEQFF.

This chain links TRBV6-5 with TRBJ2-2; tentative D call: TRBD1 (5 bases). The V end was cut by 4 bases, the J end by 6 bases, with 9 bases between. CDR3 length equals 13 residues. The germline V gene encodes CDR1 MNHEY and CDR2 SVGAGI. CDR3 sequence reads: CASSSGIPGELFF. Written as DNA, the CDR3 is TGTGCCAGCAGTTCAGGGATACCCGGGGAGCTGTTTTTT.

This chain connects TRBV11-2 to TRBJ1-3; the D is unclear. V gave up 6 bases and J gave up 0 bases, with 12 bases separating them. This CDR3 is built from 15 residues. Germline loops: CDR1 SGHAT, CDR2 FQNNGV. The CDR3 region has the DNA TGTGCCAGCAGGTTAAACCGAGCCTCTGGAAACACCATATATTTT. Its translation is CASRLNRASGNTIYF.

The chain employs TRBV11-3 and TRBJ2-5, with D perhaps given as TRBD1 or TRBD2 (5 bases each). The V end lost 0 bases, the J end lost 5 bases, and 16 bases lay between the germline ends. The CDR3 spans 16 residues. Per the germline V gene, CDR1 is SGHNT and CDR2 is YENEEA. DNA for the CDR3: TGTGCCAGCAGCTTAGATCGAAGGGATTGGGGGGAGACCCAGTACTTC. Translation gives CASSLDRRDWGETQYF.

The genes are TRBV29-1 and TRBJ1-5; TRBD1 might be the D (6 bases). V was pared by 6 bases and J by 0 bases, with 18 bases between. The CDR3 totals 16 residues. CDR1 is SQVTM, CDR2 ANQGSEA, per germline. The CDR3 sequence: CSVLFGDTYSNQPQHF. CDR3 bases: TGCAGCGTCCTCTTCGGGGACACATATAGCAATCAGCCCCAGCATTTT.

The rearrangement links TRBV18 to TRBJ1-2, with a weak D call TRBD1 (6 bases). The CDR3 loop spans 14 amino acids. V dropped 4 bases and J dropped 3 bases, with 12 bases sitting between them. Germline-derived CDR1 and CDR2 are KGHSH and LQKENI. The CDR3 nucleotides read TGTGCCAGCTCACTCTCAACAGGGCACTATGGCTACACCTTC. This codes for CASSLSTGHYGYTF.

The chain uses TRBV28 and TRBJ2-7; D remains unclear. The CDR3 extends over 13 amino acids. The V gene's germline CDR1 is MDHEN and CDR2 SYDVKM. V lost 2 bases to trimming and J lost 5 bases, with 10 bases between them. The CDR3 region is CASSLISKNEQYF. The CDR3 DNA sequence: TGTGCCAGCAGTTTAATCAGCAAGAACGAGCAGTACTTC.

The CDR3 DNA is TGTGCCACCAGACCACAGGGGGGGGGCACTGAAGCTTTCTTT. It specifies CATRPQGGGTEAFF. This chain joins TRBV24-1 and TRBJ1-1; the match to TRBD1 covers 8 bases. The CDR3 sequence is 14 residues long. V trimming: 7 bases; J trimming: 4 bases; junction bases outside the gene matches: 7. The germline V gene encodes CDR1 KGHDR and CDR2 SFDVKD.

V and J are TRBV7-9 and TRBJ1-4; D not resolved. Trimming shortened V by 4 bases and J by 6 bases, and 12 bases separated the two germline ends. Germline V gives CDR1 SEHNR, CDR2 FQNEAQ (reference sequence). This CDR3 comprises 14 residues. The CDR3 nucleotides read TGTGCCAGCAGCTCACCAGTGGGAGATGAAAAACTGTTTTTT. Its translation: CASSSPVGDEKLFF.

The chain links TRBV6-6 to TRBJ2-1, with TRBD2 matching over 14 bases. This CDR3 is 18 amino acids long. The V gene end was trimmed by 5 bases and the J gene end by 1 base; junction bases not matched to a gene: 7. In germline, CDR1 is MNHNY, CDR2 SVGAGI (reference sequence). CDR3 amino acids: CASSPPRLAGGSYNEQFF. CDR3 nucleotide sequence: TGTGCCAGCAGTCCGCCCCGACTAGCGGGAGGGTCCTACAATGAGCAGTTCTTC.

The chain carries TRBV11-3 and TRBJ2-1; D ambiguous. The CDR3 has 13 amino acids. V lost 0 bases to trimming and J lost 5 bases, with 5 bases between them. From germline, CDR1 is SGHNT and CDR2 YENEEA. For the CDR3, the DNA is TGTGCCAGCAGCTTAGATCAAAACAATGAGCAGTTCTTC. Its protein is CASSLDQNNEQFF.

This chain links TRBV11-2 with TRBJ2-5; the D gene is possibly TRBD1 (5 bases). The CDR3 loop spans 17 amino acids. Deletions cut 4 bases from V and 1 base from J, with 19 bases between. Germline V gene data show CDR1 as SGHAT and CDR2 as FQNNGV. In DNA, the CDR3 is TGTGCCAGCAGCTCCTGGACCTCCCAGGGATCCCAAGAGACCCAGTACTTC. As protein: CASSSWTSQGSQETQYF.